This T cell receptor beta chain was recorded in a study of T cell repertoires in cytomegalovirus infection (dated by TCRdb to between 2018 and 2021). Looking at the study overall: Peptide stimulations targeted recently identified HLA-C-restricted CMV epitopes, whose presentation resists viral immunomodulation, together with well-studied HLA-B-restricted epitopes. Donor HLA type was relevant to the analysis, as public TCR beta signatures indicated carriage of CMV infection together with the matching HLA type. Overall study outcomes, separate from this receptor: In the ex vivo response, HLA-C-restricted CMV-specific TCR beta clonotypes were dominant, and in two of eight donors the single most frequent clonotype came from this HLA-C-restricted group. Cumulative frequency of public TCR beta family members discriminated carriers of CMV infection plus the relevant HLA type in this cohort and an independent approximately 350-donor cohort.

As to this clonotype: This receptor's antigen is unknown. Base qualities are not recorded, but no much larger clone differs from it by a single base.

TCRdb lists the instrument as Illumina HiSeq 1500. TCRdb passed the public sequencing reads through fastp at Q25 and MiXCR, retaining productive beta sequences. Identical CDR3 protein sequences are pooled into one entry, listed with their most common genes and DNA. This sample is represented by 30,000 to 40,000 distinct CDR3 sequences; less than 60% of them were singletons. Clones ranked in the top ten supply about 93% of the sample. V lost 0 bases and J lost 4 bases, and the count of bases not matched to a germline gene is 6. From cysteine to phenylalanine, the CDR3 is 16 amino acids long. Solely the CDR3 DNA is kept, with 48 bases framed from the first base. The germline V gene supplies CDR1 SGHTA and CDR2 FQGNSA. The sample's treatment or condition label, decoded: in vitro stimulation with specific CMV peptide epitopes to enrich CMV-specific T cells.

The receptor's source is a human donor in good health (CMV status not recorded). Some clones in this sample may be carry-over from other donors' samples. This chain is built from TRBV7-2 and TRBJ2-3; TRBD2 matches 8 bases in the middle. The specimen was CD8+ T cells from cultured PBMCs, collected from culture after CMV antigen stimulation. This receptor has the CDR3 CASSLAPGGAADTQYF. The bases read TGTGCCAGCAGCTTAGCTCCCGGGGGGGCCGCAGATACGCAGTATTTT.